This TCR beta chain was recorded in a study of response to subunit inactivated influenza vaccine. TCRdb independently ran MiXCR on the RT-PCR reads; one entry per CDR3 protein. Of about 540,000 distinct CDR3 sequences in the sample, 20% to 25% were seen once. The data were also submitted as part of a second study, on T cells expressing NK-cell markers. As that study records: Libraries used 5'RACE template switching adding universal primer site and UMIs. One of the eight sequenced donors was seronegative, whereas the other seven were HCMV-seropositive.

The material sequenced was CD4+ T cells sorted from PBMCs, taken approximately 13 days after vaccination. The sequence derives from a man aged 50 to 60 who received an inactivated influenza vaccine.

CDR3 sequence: CASTSPGESGELFF. The CDR3 DNA reads TGTGCCAGCACCTCGCCGGGAGAGTCCGGGGAGCTGTTTTTT. V gene TRBV5-6 combines with J gene TRBJ2-2; the D gene is possibly TRBD2 (6 bases). The CDR3 sequence is 14 residues long. Trimming left V 6 bases short and J 6 bases short, with 15 bases between. The germline gives CDR1 SGHDT, CDR2 YYEEEE.